This T cell receptor beta chain was profiled in a study of T-cell reconstitution after alpha-beta-depleted transplantation in children (dated by TCRdb to 2015 to 2016). For context, the study as a whole: The study quantitatively tracked T-cell immune reconstitution after TCRalphabeta/CD19-depleted allogeneic hematopoietic cell transplantation in children using TCR repertoire profiling. General findings and caveats noted by the study authors: In some patients, high TCRbeta diversity at day 60 was attributed to recipient T cells and intrathymic progenitors that had survived conditioning. About two months after transplant, the apparently early recovery of alphabetaT-cell counts reportedly depended on just several hundred clones that had expanded rapidly and came from non-depleted graft cells. The frequencies of hyperexpanded clones fell over the following months, and after one year, T-cell counts and TCRbeta diversity were mostly attributed to newly produced T cells.

This clonotype occurred many times. Its antigen remains unidentified. No per-base quality is available; no much larger clone lies one base away. In light of the paper, this sample's treatment or condition label describes: allogeneic hematopoietic cell transplantation with graft depleted of TCRalphabeta T cells and CD19 B cells. The children who served as transplant recipients had been given grafts of TCRalphabeta/CD19-depleted allogeneic hematopoietic cells. From a lookup of the germline V gene (reference sequence), CDR1 and CDR2 are LGHDT and YNNKEL. Reading from cysteine to phenylalanine, the CDR3 counts 16 amino acids. The read is trimmed to its CDR3 DNA, 48 bases read in frame from base 1. V was cut back by 1 base and J by 7 bases, leaving a gap of 18 bases between them. Library creation used PCR. Sequencer: Illumina HiSeq 2500. Molecular barcoding was employed in the preparation of TCR libraries, with unique molecular identifiers being used to normalize TCRbeta repertoire quantification. TCRdb cleaned the public reads at Q25 with fastp, built clones with MiXCR and kept in-frame beta chains. Rows are combined by CDR3 protein, so each entry shows the most common genes and DNA. For this sample the table gives approximately 190,000 distinct CDR3 sequences, of which about 6% were detected only once. Together, the top ten hold 4.5% of the sample.

The V and J genes are TRBV3-1 and TRBJ2-3; the D segment could be TRBD1, given 5 matching bases. The sequenced sample was PBMCs, obtained before TCRalphabeta/CD19-depleted stem cell transplant. The source is a girl under three years old with combined immunodeficiency, due to receive a stem cell transplant. The DNA sequence follows: TGTGCCAGCAGCCAAGTGGCACAGGCCTTTGCAAATACGCAGTATTTT. Its protein reads: CASSQVAQAFANTQYF.